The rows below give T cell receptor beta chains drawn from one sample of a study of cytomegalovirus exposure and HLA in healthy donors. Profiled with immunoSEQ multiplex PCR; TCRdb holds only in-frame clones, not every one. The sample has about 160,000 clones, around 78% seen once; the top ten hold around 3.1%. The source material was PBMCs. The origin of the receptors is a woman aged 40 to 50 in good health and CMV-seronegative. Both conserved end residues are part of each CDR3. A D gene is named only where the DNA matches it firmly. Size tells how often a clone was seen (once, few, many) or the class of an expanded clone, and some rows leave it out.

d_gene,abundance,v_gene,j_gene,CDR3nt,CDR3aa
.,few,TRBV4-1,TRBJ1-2,TGCGCCAGCAGCCAAGATACCCAGAAAGTGTATGGCTACACCTTC,CASSQDTQKVYGYTF
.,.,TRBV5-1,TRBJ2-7,TGCGCCAGCAGCTTGGGGCTCCAATACTCCTACGAGCAGTACTTC,CASSLGLQYSYEQYF
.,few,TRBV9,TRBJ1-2,TGTGCCAGCAGCCCCCGTGTGAGTCCGGGTCCCTATGGCTACACCTTC,CASSPRVSPGPYGYTF
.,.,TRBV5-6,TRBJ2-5,TGTGCCAGCAGCTCAACAGTGCCTCGGGAGACCCAGTACTTC,CASSSTVPRETQYF
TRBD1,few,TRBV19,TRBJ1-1,TGTGCCAGTAGCCGGACAGGGGCGTCTGAAGCTTTCTTT,CASSRTGASEAFF
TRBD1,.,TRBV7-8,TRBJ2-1,TGTGCCAGCAGCTCCCACAGGGGTCACAATGAGCAGTTCTTC,CASSSHRGHNEQFF
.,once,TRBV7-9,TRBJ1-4,TGTGCCAGCAGCTTAGAATCCGGGGGAAAACTGTTTTTT,CASSLESGGKLFF
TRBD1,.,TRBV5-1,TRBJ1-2,TGCGCCAGCAGCTTAACAGGGGATCAGGCCTATGGCTACACCTTC,CASSLTGDQAYGYTF
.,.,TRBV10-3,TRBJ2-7,TGTGCCATCAGTGAGTCGATGACAGGAAGCTCCTACGAGCAGTACTTC,CAISESMTGSSYEQYF
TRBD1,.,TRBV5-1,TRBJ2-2,TGCGCCAGCAGCCTCCGGGACAGGAATGTAGGGGAGCTGTTTTTT,CASSLRDRNVGELFF
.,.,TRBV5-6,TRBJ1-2,TGTGCCAGCAGCTTTCCCAATTATGGCTACACCTTC,CASSFPNYGYTF
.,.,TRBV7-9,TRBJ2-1,TGTGCCAGCAGCTCCGTATCGTCGGAGGAGCAGTTCTTC,CASSSVSSEEQFF
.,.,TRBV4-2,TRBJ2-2,TGTGCCAGCAGCCAAGCAGTAATAGCGAGCGCCGGGGAGCTGTTTTTT,CASSQAVIASAGELFF
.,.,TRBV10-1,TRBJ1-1,TGCGCCAGCAGTACAGGGAGCACTGAAGCTTTCTTT,CASSTGSTEAFF
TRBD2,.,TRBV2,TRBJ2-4,TGTGCCAGCAGTGAATTGACTAGCTGGATAGCCAAAAACATTCAGTACTTC,CASSELTSWIAKNIQYF
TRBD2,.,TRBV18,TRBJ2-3,TGTGCCAGCTCACCACGTACTAGCGGTGATACGCAGTATTTT,CASSPRTSGDTQYF
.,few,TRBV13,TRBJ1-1,TGTGCCAGCAGTCGTAGAGGGTACACTGAAGCTTTCTTT,CASSRRGYTEAFF
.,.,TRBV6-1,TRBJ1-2,TGTGCCAGCAGTGAACGAGAGGGTTTGGATTATGGCTACACCTTC,CASSEREGLDYGYTF
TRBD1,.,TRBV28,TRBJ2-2,TGTGCCAGCAGTCCCGGACAGGGGGACACCGGGGAGCTGTTTTTT,CASSPGQGDTGELFF
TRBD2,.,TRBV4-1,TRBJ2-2,TGCGCCAGCAGCCAGGGGAGGCTAGCGGGGGGGCCCTGGACCGGGGAGCTGTTTTTT,CASSQGRLAGGPWTGELFF
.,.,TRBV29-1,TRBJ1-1,TGCAGCGTGGCCAGGAGGCGGAACACTGAAGCTTTCTTT,CSVARRRNTEAFF
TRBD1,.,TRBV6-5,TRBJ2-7,TGTGCCAGCAGCGCCCCGGAGCAGGGGGCATACGAGCAGTACTTC,CASSAPEQGAYEQYF
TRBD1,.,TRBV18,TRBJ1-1,TGTGCCAGCTCACCAAAGGACAGGGGGAACACTGAAGCTTTCTTT,CASSPKDRGNTEAFF
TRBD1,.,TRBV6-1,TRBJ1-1,TGTGCCAGAGTTTCCGTCGAGACAGGGGGAACTGAAGCTTTCTTT,CARVSVETGGTEAFF
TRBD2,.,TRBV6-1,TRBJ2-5,TGTGCCAGCAGGGCTAGCTGGGGGGGTACCCAGTACTTC,CASRASWGGTQYF
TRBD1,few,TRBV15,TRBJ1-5,TGTGCCACCAGCAGATATCGGGACAGGGGCGAAAGAAATAGCAATCAGCCCCAGCATTTT,CATSRYRDRGERNSNQPQHF
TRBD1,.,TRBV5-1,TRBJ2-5,TGCGCCAGCAGCTTGTTCGGGACAGGGGGCTTGGAGACCCAGTACTTC,CASSLFGTGGLETQYF
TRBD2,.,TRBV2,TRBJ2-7,TGTGCCAGCAGCTCCCTGACTAGCGGAGCCTACGAGCAGTACTTC,CASSSLTSGAYEQYF
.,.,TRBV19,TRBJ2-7,TGTGCCAGTAGCAATGCACAGGGTAACGAGCAGTACTTC,CASSNAQGNEQYF